The rows below give T cell receptor beta chains drawn from one sample of a study of blood T cell repertoires in COVID-19. The method was immunoSEQ multiplex PCR; TCRdb's version includes in-frame clones alone and lacks a portion of them. The top ten clones hold roughly 10% of a sample with 130,000 to 150,000 clones, roughly 88% of them seen once. The material sequenced was peripheral blood. Receptors were obtained from a man between 60 and 75 years old with active or convalescent COVID-19. The CDR3 runs from the conserved cysteine through the conserved F or W. A D gene is named only where the DNA matches it firmly. Not all rows give a size; the values are once, few, many and, for expanded clones, a class.

D gene: TRBD1; clone size: -; J gene: TRBJ2-5; V gene: TRBV29-1; CDR3 protein: CSSTGLETQYF; CDR3 DNA: TGCAGTTCGACAGGGCTGGAGACCCAGTACTTC
D gene: -; clone size: few; J gene: TRBJ1-3; V gene: TRBV2; CDR3 protein: CASSETSSGNTIYF; CDR3 DNA: TGTGCCAGCAGTGAAACGAGCTCTGGAAACACCATATATTTT
D gene: TRBD2; clone size: -; J gene: TRBJ2-1; V gene: TRBV24-1; CDR3 protein: CATSESRLAGFAYNEQFF; CDR3 DNA: TGTGCCACCAGTGAATCACGACTAGCGGGCTTCGCATACAATGAGCAGTTCTTC
D gene: -; clone size: -; J gene: TRBJ1-3; V gene: TRBV5-1; CDR3 protein: CASSPGEWAGNTIYF; CDR3 DNA: TGCGCCAGCAGCCCAGGGGAATGGGCTGGAAACACCATATATTTT
D gene: TRBD1; clone size: -; J gene: TRBJ2-1; V gene: TRBV6-5; CDR3 protein: CASKEQGKGEQFF; CDR3 DNA: TGTGCCAGCAAGGAACAGGGGAAAGGTGAGCAGTTCTTC
D gene: TRBD1; clone size: -; J gene: TRBJ1-2; V gene: TRBV4-3; CDR3 protein: CASSQVPGGNYGYTF; CDR3 DNA: TGCGCCAGCAGCCAAGTTCCAGGGGGCAACTATGGCTACACCTTC
D gene: TRBD1; clone size: -; J gene: TRBJ1-6; V gene: TRBV4-3; CDR3 protein: CASSQGQGFSPLHF; CDR3 DNA: TGCGCCAGCAGCCAGGGACAGGGCTTTTCACCCCTCCACTTT
D gene: -; clone size: -; J gene: TRBJ1-5; V gene: TRBV30; CDR3 protein: CAWSVRQAQHSNQPQHF; CDR3 DNA: TGTGCCTGGAGTGTACGGCAGGCGCAGCATAGCAATCAGCCCCAGCATTTT
D gene: TRBD1; clone size: -; J gene: TRBJ2-6; V gene: TRBV15; CDR3 protein: CATSRQGAGGANVLTF; CDR3 DNA: TGTGCCACCAGCAGGCAGGGGGCGGGAGGGGCCAACGTCCTGACTTTC
D gene: TRBD1; clone size: -; J gene: TRBJ1-3; V gene: TRBV7-2; CDR3 protein: CASSPQGRSGNTIYF; CDR3 DNA: TGTGCCAGCAGCCCACAGGGGCGATCTGGAAACACCATATATTTT
D gene: TRBD1; clone size: -; J gene: TRBJ2-2; V gene: TRBV6-2/TRBV6-3; CDR3 protein: CASSYNFRTGETVTTGELFF; CDR3 DNA: TGTGCCAGCAGTTACAACTTCCGCACAGGGGAAACGGTTACTACCGGGGAGCTGTTTTTT
D gene: TRBD1; clone size: few; J gene: TRBJ1-2; V gene: TRBV27; CDR3 protein: CASRTQGAALGYTF; CDR3 DNA: TGTGCCAGCAGGACCCAGGGGGCAGCGCTCGGCTACACCTTC
D gene: -; clone size: -; J gene: TRBJ1-6; V gene: TRBV28; CDR3 protein: CASSLLQGNSPLHF; CDR3 DNA: TGTGCCAGCAGTTTACTTCAGGGGAATTCACCCCTCCACTTT
D gene: -; clone size: few; J gene: TRBJ1-2; V gene: TRBV30; CDR3 protein: CAWSTQGYGYTF; CDR3 DNA: TGTGCCTGGAGTACTCAGGGCTATGGCTACACCTTC
D gene: -; clone size: once; J gene: TRBJ1-4; V gene: TRBV23-1; CDR3 protein: CASSQSWVDPQREKLFF; CDR3 DNA: TGCGCCAGCAGTCAATCGTGGGTGGACCCCCAGCGGGAAAAACTGTTTTTT
D gene: -; clone size: -; J gene: TRBJ1-1; V gene: TRBV18; CDR3 protein: CASSPQRQMNTEAFF; CDR3 DNA: TGTGCCAGCTCACCTCAGCGACAGATGAACACTGAAGCTTTCTTT
D gene: TRBD1; clone size: -; J gene: TRBJ2-2; V gene: TRBV14; CDR3 protein: CASSQIPGTGGVRGTGELFF; CDR3 DNA: TGTGCCAGCAGCCAAATCCCCGGGACAGGGGGCGTTAGGGGCACCGGGGAGCTGTTTTTT
D gene: -; clone size: -; J gene: TRBJ1-1; V gene: TRBV2; CDR3 protein: CASRPTVNTEAFF; CDR3 DNA: TGTGCCAGCAGGCCCACAGTGAACACTGAAGCTTTCTTT
D gene: -; clone size: -; J gene: TRBJ1-2; V gene: TRBV19; CDR3 protein: CASSDFVVGYTF; CDR3 DNA: TGTGCCAGTAGTGATTTTGTAGTCGGCTACACCTTC
D gene: -; clone size: -; J gene: TRBJ2-7; V gene: TRBV5-1; CDR3 protein: CASSLGSSLYEQYF; CDR3 DNA: TGCGCCAGCAGCTTGGGGTCCAGTCTCTACGAGCAGTACTTC
D gene: TRBD1; clone size: -; J gene: TRBJ1-6; V gene: TRBV19; CDR3 protein: CASSLRGQANSPLHF; CDR3 DNA: TGTGCCAGTAGTCTCCGAGGACAGGCCAATTCACCCCTCCACTTT
D gene: -; clone size: few; J gene: TRBJ1-1; V gene: TRBV11-2; CDR3 protein: CASTYRTRAEAFF; CDR3 DNA: TGTGCCAGCACCTATCGGACAAGAGCTGAAGCTTTCTTT
D gene: -; clone size: once; J gene: TRBJ1-2; V gene: TRBV27; CDR3 protein: CASSAVARGLFYGYTF; CDR3 DNA: TGTGCCAGCAGTGCCGTCGCCAGGGGCCTTTTCTATGGCTACACCTTC
D gene: -; clone size: -; J gene: TRBJ1-3; V gene: TRBV7-8; CDR3 protein: CASSPRQGLSGNTIYF; CDR3 DNA: TGTGCCAGCAGCCCCCGTCAGGGGCTCTCTGGAAACACCATATATTTT
D gene: -; clone size: -; J gene: TRBJ1-5; V gene: TRBV30; CDR3 protein: CAWSVAGRYQPQHF; CDR3 DNA: TGTGCCTGGAGTGTGGCGGGCCGATATCAGCCCCAGCATTTT
D gene: -; clone size: -; J gene: TRBJ1-1; V gene: TRBV11-3; CDR3 protein: CASSLEQNTEAFF; CDR3 DNA: TGTGCCAGCAGCTTAGAACAGAACACTGAAGCTTTCTTT
D gene: -; clone size: few; J gene: TRBJ2-7; V gene: TRBV7-9; CDR3 protein: CASSLEATHEQYF; CDR3 DNA: TGTGCCAGCAGCTTAGAAGCGACCCACGAGCAGTACTTC
D gene: -; clone size: few; J gene: TRBJ1-2; V gene: TRBV12-3/TRBV12-4; CDR3 protein: CASSLAGGSGYTF; CDR3 DNA: TGTGCCAGCAGCCTGGCGGGGGGGTCTGGCTACACCTTC
D gene: -; clone size: -; J gene: TRBJ1-4; V gene: TRBV11-2; CDR3 protein: CASSAGPGEKLFF; CDR3 DNA: TGTGCCAGCAGCGCGGGCCCGGGGGAAAAACTGTTTTTT
D gene: -; clone size: -; J gene: TRBJ1-5; V gene: TRBV18; CDR3 protein: CASSPLQANQPQHF; CDR3 DNA: TGTGCCAGCTCACCATTGCAGGCTAATCAGCCCCAGCATTTT
D gene: TRBD1; clone size: -; J gene: TRBJ1-1; V gene: TRBV4-2; CDR3 protein: CASSQRGSGTVKAFF; CDR3 DNA: TGTGCCAGCAGCCAGAGGGGATCCGGGACAGTGAAAGCTTTCTTT
D gene: -; clone size: once; J gene: TRBJ1-1; V gene: TRBV18; CDR3 protein: CASSPTLQGGTEAFF; CDR3 DNA: TGTGCCAGCTCACCCACATTACAGGGAGGGACTGAAGCTTTCTTT
D gene: -; clone size: -; J gene: TRBJ1-1; V gene: TRBV29-1; CDR3 protein: CSGFTGNTEAFF; CDR3 DNA: TGCAGCGGTTTCACCGGGAACACTGAAGCTTTCTTT
D gene: TRBD1; clone size: few; J gene: TRBJ2-1; V gene: TRBV28; CDR3 protein: CASSYRTGSRSYNEQFF; CDR3 DNA: TGTGCCAGCAGTTACCGGACAGGGTCACGCTCCTACAATGAGCAGTTCTTC
D gene: -; clone size: -; J gene: TRBJ1-1; V gene: TRBV5-5; CDR3 protein: CASSLDAGNTEAFF; CDR3 DNA: TGTGCCAGCAGCTTGGACGCAGGGAACACTGAAGCTTTCTTT
D gene: TRBD1; clone size: -; J gene: TRBJ2-3; V gene: TRBV29-1; CDR3 protein: CSVVTGAPTDTQYF; CDR3 DNA: TGCAGCGTTGTTACAGGGGCACCCACAGATACGCAGTATTTT
D gene: -; clone size: -; J gene: TRBJ2-7; V gene: TRBV4-3; CDR3 protein: CASSQQGPRLSYEQYF; CDR3 DNA: TGCGCCAGCAGCCAACAGGGGCCACGGCTTTCCTACGAGCAGTACTTC
D gene: -; clone size: -; J gene: TRBJ1-5; V gene: TRBV7-2; CDR3 protein: CASSPDSSNQPQHF; CDR3 DNA: TGTGCCAGCAGCCCCGACAGCAGCAATCAGCCCCAGCATTTT
D gene: -; clone size: -; J gene: TRBJ1-4; V gene: TRBV18; CDR3 protein: CASSPASGRDNEKLFF; CDR3 DNA: TGTGCCAGCTCACCTGCCTCAGGCCGGGATAATGAAAAACTGTTTTTT
D gene: -; clone size: -; J gene: TRBJ1-4; V gene: TRBV5-1; CDR3 protein: CASSLTGLNEKLFF; CDR3 DNA: TGCGCCAGCAGCTTGACAGGCCTTAATGAAAAACTGTTTTTT